This T cell receptor (beta chain) was sequenced during a study of a mutant IDH1 vaccine in newly diagnosed glioma. Study summary: Patients were pretreated with radiotherapy, temozolomide, or both, mostly both.

V lost 1 base to trimming and J lost 3 bases, with 18 bases between them. The CDR3 has 18 amino acids. The germline gives CDR1 SGHAT, CDR2 FQNNGV. Time point: baseline, week 1 (first vaccination visit). The treatment here: pre-vaccination baseline after standard-of-care therapy. The protocol was immunoSEQ multiplex PCR, while the TCRdb copy is restricted to in-frame clones and leaves out a portion. Of 15,000 to 20,000 clones in the sample, around four fifths were seen once. This receptor was identified in a man aged 35 to 55 with glioma. The sample consisted of PBMCs, taken from a glioma patient treated with radiotherapy, temozolomide or both. The J gene is TRBJ1-4, the V gene TRBV11-2; the D gene is possibly TRBD1 (6 bases). The CDR3 region is CASSLVGRGESPNEKLFF. The CDR3 nucleotides are TGTGCCAGCAGCTTAGTCGGCAGGGGAGAGTCTCCTAATGAAAAACTGTTTTTT.